The 20 T cell receptor beta chains in this list originate from one sample, sequenced in a study of cytomegalovirus exposure and HLA in healthy donors (dated by TCRdb to 2015 to 2018). To prepare the library, the immunoSEQ multiplex PCR assay was applied. A mixture of 60 forward primers for TCR Vbeta segments and 13 reverse primers for TCR Jbeta segments was used in the multiplex PCR. TCRdb limited this immuneACCESS table to in-frame rearrangements with V and J called. A share of clones is missing; checked studies link under half to unresolved V genes, and the rest is unexplained. The table for this sample lists around 150,000 clones; 60% to 80% of them were counted only once. The ten largest clonotypes hold around 1.5% of the sample. The sequencing sample was made of PBMCs. The receptors come from a woman under 40 in good health and CMV-seronegative.

The rearrangement links TRBV30 to TRBJ2-3; D ambiguous. The germline V and J ends were trimmed by 0 bases and 2 bases, with 9 bases remaining between them. The CDR3 has 14 residues. CDR1 is GTSNPN, CDR2 SVGIG, per germline (reference sequence). The CDR3 DNA reads TGTGCCTGGAGTGTAGGAGTATTCACAGATACGCAGTATTTT. This gives the protein CAWSVGVFTDTQYF.

As concerns this clone: One junction end does not reproduce the germline sequence, and a read error may be involved. The chain carries TRBV7-7 and TRBJ1-2, with 8 bases lining up with TRBD1. The CDR3 contains 14 residues. Germline CDR1 and CDR2: SSHAT and FNYEAQ (reference sequence). The CDR3 here is CASSSYRGFYGYTF. CDR3 sequence (DNA): TGTGCTAGCAGCTCCTACAGGGGGTTCTATGGCTACACCTTC.

This chain connects TRBV13 to TRBJ2-7; possibly TRBD1 for D (6 bases). Trimming took 4 bases from V and 10 from J, leaving 14 bases between them. CDR3 length: 12 amino acids. The germline gives CDR1 PRHDT, CDR2 FYEKMQ (reference sequence). CDR3 loop: CASSWNRDTQYF. CDR3 nucleotide sequence: TGTGCCAGCAGCTGGAACCGGGACACCCAGTACTTC.

This clone was observed a single time. The chain joins TRBV28 to TRBJ1-5; no clear D. The CDR3 is 13 residues long. Germline V lookup: CDR1 MDHEN, CDR2 SYDVKM. Trimming shortened V by 3 bases and J by 4 bases, and 7 bases separated the two germline ends. CDR3 sequence: CASSFGVNQPQHF. The CDR3 nucleotides read TGTGCCAGCAGTTTCGGAGTTAATCAGCCCCAGCATTTT.

The V call is TRBV5-1, the J call TRBJ2-7, with D tentatively TRBD2 (5 bases). CDR1 SGHRS and CDR2 YFSETQ come from the germline V gene. Trimming left V 0 bases short and J 3 bases short, with 13 bases between. The CDR3 extends over 15 amino acids. CDR3 sequence: CASSLEVGAGYEQYF. The CDR3 DNA reads as TGCGCCAGCAGCTTGGAGGTGGGAGCTGGCTACGAGCAGTACTTC. The entire variable domain, with the rest obtained from reference TRBV5-1 and TRBJ2-7, is as follows: KAGVTQTPRYLIKTRGQQVTLSCSPISGHRSVSWYQQTPGQGLQFLFEYFSETQRNKGNFPGRFSGRQFSNSRSEMNVSTLELGDSALYLCASSLEVGAGYEQYFGPGTRLTVT.

This chain connects TRBV5-6 to TRBJ2-4, with a weak D call TRBD2 (7 bases). The V end was cut by 4 bases, the J end by 8 bases, with 19 bases between. The CDR3 is 15 amino acids. CDR1 and CDR2 from the germline V gene are SGHDT and YYEEEE. The CDR3 sequence is CASSEGWGAGDIQYF. As DNA, the CDR3 is TGTGCCAGCAGCGAAGGTTGGGGGGCGGGGGACATTCAGTACTTC.

The chain is built from TRBV7-9 and TRBJ1-2; 8 bases map to TRBD1. Germline trimming cut 5 bases from V and 7 bases from J; bases unmatched to any gene: 3. Germline CDR1 reads SEHNR; CDR2 reads FQNEAQ (reference sequence). The CDR3 totals 12 residues. This CDR3 is CASSATGVGYTF. The CDR3 DNA reads TGTGCCAGCAGCGCGACAGGGGTTGGCTACACCTTC.

In its sample, this clone was seen once. This sequence joins TRBV5-5 and TRBJ1-4; tentative D call: TRBD1 (6 bases). The V end was cut by 1 base, the J end by 0 bases, with 16 bases between. This CDR3 is built from 18 residues. Per germline, CDR1 SGHKS and CDR2 YYEKEE (reference sequence). Here the CDR3 reads CASSLWYSGAATNEKLFF. The CDR3 bases are TGTGCCAGCAGCTTGTGGTACTCAGGGGCCGCAACTAATGAAAAACTGTTTTTT.

The chain couples TRBV15 to TRBJ2-3; 7 nucleotides agree with TRBD1. V lost 0 bases and J lost 0; bases outside the gene matches: 3. The CDR3 totals 16 residues. Germline V gene data show CDR1 as LNHNV and CDR2 as YYDKDF (reference sequence). For the CDR3, the DNA is TGTGCCACCAGCAGAGATTCGGGACAGAGCACAGATACGCAGTATTTT. This translates into CATSRDSGQSTDTQYF.

The rearrangement joins TRBV10-3 to TRBJ2-6, with D possibly TRBD1 on 6 matching bases. CDR3 size: 13 residues. In germline, CDR1 is ENHRY, CDR2 SYGVKD. Trimming took 10 bases from V and 1 from J, leaving 8 bases between them. The CDR3 bases are TGTGCCACCACAGGGTCTGGGGCCAACGTCCTGACTTTC. Its protein product is CATTGSGANVLTF.

J is TRBJ1-1 and V is TRBV19, with 8 positions matching TRBD1. V was clipped by 3 bases and J by 4 bases; unmatched bases: 4. Germline V gives CDR1 LNHDA, CDR2 SQIVND (reference sequence). The CDR3 has 14 residues. The CDR3 sequence: CASSIYRGTTEAFF. In nucleotides, the CDR3 is TGTGCCAGTAGTATCTACAGGGGGACCACTGAAGCTTTCTTT. Full variable domain (remainder filled in from reference TRBV19 and TRBJ1-1): DGGITQSPKYLFRKEGQNVTLSCEQNLNHDAMYWYRQDPGQGLRLIYYSQIVNDFQKGDIAEGYSVSREKKESFPLTVTSAQKNPTAFYLCASSIYRGTTEAFFGQGTRLTVV.

The sample holds one count of this clone. The chain is built from TRBV4-2 and TRBJ1-4, with 7 bases fitting TRBD1. The germline V gene has CDR1 LGHNA and CDR2 YNFKEQ. Trimming removed 0 bases from V and 7 bases from J; junction bases left unmatched: 11. The CDR3 length is 17 residues. CDR3 DNA sequence: TGTGCCAGCAGCCAAGAGCCCGGACAGGTCCGTGGTGAAAAACTGTTTTTT. This translates into CASSQEPGQVRGEKLFF.

The chain employs TRBV10-3 and TRBJ1-5; D not resolved. The CDR3 is made up of 14 amino acids. Germline values: CDR1 ENHRY, CDR2 SYGVKD. Trimming removed 0 bases from V and 6 bases from J, with 9 bases in between. The DNA of the CDR3 is TGTGCCATCAGTGAGTCAGGAGGGAGTCAGCCCCAGCATTTT. The encoded protein is CAISESGGSQPQHF.

CDR3 bases: TGTGCCAGCAGTGAAGTGGCCCGTAACTATGGCTACACCTTC. Its protein product is CASSEVARNYGYTF. This chain links TRBV2 with TRBJ1-2, with D hard to call. V was clipped by 1 base and J by 1 base, with 7 bases between them. The germline V gene has CDR1 SNHLY and CDR2 FYNNEI. The CDR3 length is 14 residues. Complete variable domain (other parts from reference TRBV2 and TRBJ1-2): EPEVTQTPSHQVTQMGQEVILRCVPISNHLYFYWYRQILGQKVEFLVSFYNNEISEKSEIFDDQFSVERPDGSNFTLKIRSTKLEDSAMYFCASSEVARNYGYTFGSGTRLTVV.

Regarding this clone: One junction end disagrees with the germline gene, perhaps due to a read error. The rearrangement uses TRBV7-7 and TRBJ2-2; a weak D match, TRBD2 (6 bases). Germline lookup yields CDR1 SSHAT and CDR2 FNYEAQ (reference sequence). The CDR3 has 14 residues. CDR3 nucleotide sequence: TGTGCTAGCAGCGGAGGGGATAACACCGGGGAGCTGTTTTTT. The encoded protein is CASSGGDNTGELFF. The whole variable domain, filled in from reference TRBV7-7 and TRBJ2-2, reads GAGVSQSPRYKVTKRGQDVTLRCDPISSHATLYWYQQALGQGPEFLTYFNYEAQPDKSGLPSDRFSAERPEGSISTLTIQRTEQRDSAMYRCASSGGDNTGELFFGEGSRLTVL.

The rearrangement joins TRBV30 to TRBJ1-6; 10 bases map to TRBD1. Germline CDR1 GTSNPN, CDR2 SVGIG (reference sequence). Trimming took 3 bases from V and 11 from J; bases not matched to a gene: 10. The CDR3 runs to 15 residues. In nucleotides, the CDR3 is TGTGCCTGGAGCGAGGGGACAGGGGAGACTGCACCCCTCCACTTT. Translated: CAWSEGTGETAPLHF.

V is TRBV5-1 and J is TRBJ2-7, with 12 bases fitting TRBD2. Germline V gene data show CDR1 as SGHRS and CDR2 as YFSETQ. J gave up 0 bases and V 4 bases, and 5 bases lay outside the gene matches. The CDR3 consists of 16 residues. The CDR3 protein is CASSLTSGGLSYEQYF. CDR3 in DNA: TGCGCCAGCAGCCTGACTAGCGGGGGCCTCTCCTACGAGCAGTACTTC.

This chain connects TRBV2 to TRBJ2-7; 10 bases agree with TRBD1. Germline CDR1 SNHLY, CDR2 FYNNEI. This CDR3 has 12 amino acids. J gave up 7 bases and V 6 bases, and 3 bases lay outside the gene matches. CDR3 coding DNA: TGTGCCAGCAGCAGGGACAGGGGAGAGCAGTACTTC. Translating gives CASSRDRGEQYF. The variable domain in full, completed from reference TRBV2 and TRBJ2-7, reads EPEVTQTPSHQVTQMGQEVILRCVPISNHLYFYWYRQILGQKVEFLVSFYNNEISEKSEIFDDQFSVERPDGSNFTLKIRSTKLEDSAMYFCASSRDRGEQYFGPGTRLTVT.

The chain is built from TRBV5-1 and TRBJ1-2; D gene ambiguous. The CDR3 loop spans 13 amino acids. The V and J ends lost 5 bases and 0 bases respectively, with 8 bases between them. CDR1 is SGHRS, CDR2 YFSETQ, per germline. The CDR3 nucleotides are TGCGCCAGCAGAGAGGGAGCTAACTATGGCTACACCTTC. This encodes CASREGANYGYTF.

The chain recombines TRBV30 with TRBJ1-5; D might be TRBD1 (5 bases). CDR1 and CDR2 (germline): GTSNPN, SVGIG (reference sequence). The length of the CDR3 is 15 residues. V lost 0 bases and J 7 bases, leaving 16 bases between the germline ends. CDR3 amino acids: CAWSVGGDPFQPQHF. CDR3 DNA sequence: TGTGCCTGGAGTGTGGGAGGGGATCCGTTCCAGCCCCAGCATTTT.